A single sample gave rise to the 27 T cell receptor beta chains below, sequenced in a study of blood T cell repertoires in COVID-19. This table comes from immunoSEQ multiplex PCR, and its TCRdb copy is limited to in-frame clones, with some not included. The table records around 350,000 clones, approximately 86% of them present only once. The specimen sequenced was peripheral blood. Receptors originate from a human donor in a cohort sampled during active COVID-19.

The rearrangement links TRBV19 to TRBJ2-2; TRBD1 matches at 10 bases. The CDR3 loop spans 19 amino acids. CDR1 is LNHDA and CDR2 is SQIVND in the germline V gene (reference sequence). Unmatched junction bases numbered 17, after V lost 5 bases and J lost 5 bases. For the CDR3, the DNA is TGTGCCAGTAGTTACCCGGGACAGGGGTTCGCGATAGGTACCGGGGAGCTGTTTTTT. Protein sequence: CASSYPGQGFAIGTGELFF.

The rearrangement links TRBV30 to TRBJ1-5; D is ambiguous. Germline CDR1 is GTSNPN and CDR2 is SVGIG (reference sequence). The CDR3 spans 13 residues. The V end was cut by 2 bases, the J end by 2 bases, with 7 bases between. This chain's CDR3 is CAWSISGNQPQHF. CDR3 nucleotide sequence: TGTGCCTGGAGTATTTCGGGCAATCAGCCCCAGCATTTT.

The chain links TRBV19 to TRBJ2-1; 7 positions agree with TRBD2. There are 17 residues in the CDR3. J lost 4 bases, V lost 5 bases, and 14 bases had no gene match. Germline V lookup: CDR1 LNHDA, CDR2 SQIVND (reference sequence). CDR3 sequence (DNA): TGTGCCAGTAGTTCACGAAGTGGAGCGGGGCCGTACAATGAGCAGTTCTTC. Translating gives CASSSRSGAGPYNEQFF.

J is TRBJ1-2 and V is TRBV30; D gene ambiguous. Trimming shortened V by 3 bases and J by 4 bases, and 12 bases separated the two germline ends. Per germline, CDR1 GTSNPN and CDR2 SVGIG (reference sequence). The CDR3 has 13 amino acids. The CDR3 here is CAWSLGSLYGYTF. DNA for the CDR3: TGTGCCTGGAGCTTGGGCAGTCTCTATGGCTACACCTTC.

The chain is built from TRBV21-1 and TRBJ1-1; TRBD1, as called in the table, went unchecked against the DNA. TRBV21-1 represents a pseudogene. This CDR3 is built from 15 residues. The CDR3 coding sequence is TGTGCCAGCAGTTTGAAGGAAGGGGGCCACACTGAAGCTTTCTTT. Residues: CASSLKEGGHTEAFF.

The chain recombines TRBV6-4 with TRBJ2-3, with 8 nucleotides matching TRBD1. J lost 3 bases, V lost 5 bases, and 7 bases had no gene match. The germline V gene encodes CDR1 MRHNA and CDR2 SNTAGT. This CDR3 has 15 residues. The CDR3 nucleotides read TGTGCCAGCAGTCCACAGGGGGTTGGAACAGATACGCAGTATTTT. Protein sequence: CASSPQGVGTDTQYF.

The chain has TRBV15 and TRBJ2-5; 9 positions match TRBD2. The length of the CDR3 is 14 residues. With 5 bases clipped from V and 3 bases from J, the junction kept 4 bases outside the gene matches. Germline V gene lookup returns CDR1 LNHNV and CDR2 YYDKDF (reference sequence). In nucleotides, the CDR3 is TGTGCCACCAGCGCCCGACTAGCGGAAGAGACCCAGTACTTC. Translation gives CATSARLAEETQYF. The full variable domain, with the rest looked up from reference TRBV15 and TRBJ2-5, is DAMVIQNPRYQVTQFGKPVTLSCSQTLNHNVMYWYQQKSSQAPKLLFHYYDKDFNNEADTPDNFQSRRPNTSFCFLDIRSPGLGDTAMYLCATSARLAEETQYFGPGTRLLVL.

About this clone itself: One junction end does not reproduce the germline sequence, and a read error may be involved. The chain carries TRBV3-1 (or the pseudogene TRBV3-2) and TRBJ1-2, with TRBD1 as a possible D gene (6 bases). The CDR3 totals 15 residues. Germline V CDR1 and CDR2: LGHDT, YNNKEL (reference sequence). Here the CDR3 reads CASSQDHGAGAGSNF. The CDR3 DNA follows: TGTGCCAGCAGCCAAGATCACGGGGCAGGGGCGGGTTCAAACTTC.

The chain couples TRBV5-6 to TRBJ2-7, with TRBD1 matching 7 bases. The V and J ends lost 9 bases and 1 base, in that order; junction bases with no gene match: 10. The CDR3 has 14 amino acids. Germline assignment: CDR1 SGHDT and CDR2 YYEEEE. The CDR3 DNA sequence: TGTGCCACTAGTGACGGGACAGCTTCCTACGAGCAGTACTTC. Protein sequence: CATSDGTASYEQYF.

V gene TRBV19 combines with J gene TRBJ2-7; the D is unclear. Germline CDR1 is LNHDA and CDR2 is SQIVND (reference sequence). The V gene lost 3 bases and the J gene lost 0 bases, with 15 bases spanning the gap. This CDR3 comprises 16 residues. The CDR3 region has the DNA TGTGCCAGTAGTATCTCCGATAACGAGCTCTCCTACGAGCAGTACTTC. This encodes CASSISDNELSYEQYF.

The CDR3 protein is CASSQEGVENTEAFF. DNA of the CDR3: TGTGCCAGCAGCCAAGAGGGAGTAGAGAACACTGAAGCTTTCTTT. V is TRBV3-1 (or the pseudogene TRBV3-2) and J is TRBJ1-1; D is unclear. Per the germline V gene, CDR1 is LGHDT and CDR2 is YNNKEL (reference sequence). There are 15 residues in the CDR3. V lost 0 bases to trimming and J lost 1 base, with 9 bases between them.

The rearrangement joins TRBV19 to TRBJ2-2; maybe TRBD1 (5 bases). Germline V gene lookup returns CDR1 LNHDA and CDR2 SQIVND (reference sequence). This CDR3 region has 11 residues. V was pared by 7 bases and J by 9 bases, with 9 bases between. In nucleotides, the CDR3 is TGTGCCAGTACCCCAGGGAGGGAGCTGTTTTTT. It is translated as CASTPGRELFF.

This clone came up a few times. CDR3 coding DNA: TGTGCCAGCAGCCCCTGGACTAGCGGCACCGGGGAGCTGTTTTTT. It translates to CASSPWTSGTGELFF. The V gene is TRBV7-6, the J gene TRBJ2-2, with 10 bases fitting TRBD2. The V and J ends lost 5 bases and 4 bases, in that order; junction bases with no gene match: 4. The CDR3 runs 15 residues. Germline V lookup: CDR1 SGHVS, CDR2 FNYEAQ.

V usage is TRBV19 and J usage is TRBJ1-6; TRBD1 agrees at 10 bases. The V gene's germline CDR1 is LNHDA and CDR2 SQIVND (reference sequence). The CDR3 is made up of 18 amino acids. The junction had 15 bases not matched to a gene; V was cut back by 6 bases and J by 7 bases. In DNA, the CDR3 is TGTGCCAGTAGCCCAAGAAAACCGGGACAGGGGAGGAATTCACCCCTCCACTTT. Protein sequence: CASSPRKPGQGRNSPLHF.

With regard to this clone: In the same sample, other DNA sequences code for this CDR3. The V gene is TRBV3-1 (or the pseudogene TRBV3-2), the J gene TRBJ2-7; D is unresolved. The CDR3 length is 14 residues. V was cut by 1 base and J by 0 bases, with 7 bases left in between. Germline V lookup: CDR1 LGHDT, CDR2 YNNKEL (reference sequence). The CDR3 loop is CASSQGVSSYEQYF. CDR3 coding DNA: TGTGCCAGCAGCCAAGGTGTCAGCTCCTACGAGCAGTACTTC.

V usage is TRBV7-9 and J usage is TRBJ2-7; TRBD2 aligns across 8 bases. The junction had 9 bases not matched to a gene; V was cut back by 5 bases and J by 0 bases. Germline V gene data show CDR1 as SEHNR and CDR2 as FQNEAQ (reference sequence). CDR3 length: 16 residues. CDR3 nucleotide sequence: TGTGCCAGCAGCCGTCTAGCGGGTGGGATCTCCTACGAGCAGTACTTC. It yields the protein CASSRLAGGISYEQYF. Full variable domain (remainder filled in from reference TRBV7-9 and TRBJ2-7): DTGVSQNPRHKITKRGQNVTFRCDPISEHNRLYWYRQTLGQGPEFLTYFQNEAQLEKSRLLSDRFSAERPKGSFSTLEIQRTEQGDSAMYLCASSRLAGGISYEQYFGPGTRLTVT.

The V gene is TRBV29-1, the J gene TRBJ2-5, with 8 bases aligning to TRBD2. CDR1 and CDR2 from the germline V gene are SQVTM and ANQGSEA. This CDR3 comprises 15 residues. Losses at the gene ends were 4 bases for V and 5 bases for J; bases not matched to a gene: 12. CDR3 bases: TGCAGCGTTGCCGTTTTGGGGACTAGTGGGGAGACCCAGTACTTC. The encoded protein is CSVAVLGTSGETQYF.

The chain joins TRBV10-3 to TRBJ2-6, with 11 bases fitting TRBD1. The CDR3 sequence is 18 residues long. Germline CDR1 ENHRY, CDR2 SYGVKD. V lost 5 bases, J lost 1 base, and 7 bases stayed unmatched. The CDR3 is CAISPRTGGLSGANVLTF. In DNA form, the CDR3 reads TGTGCCATCAGTCCCCGGACAGGGGGCTTATCTGGGGCCAACGTCCTGACTTTC.

This chain links TRBV19 with TRBJ2-3, with 7 bases matching TRBD1. This CDR3 has 15 residues. The germline gives CDR1 LNHDA, CDR2 SQIVND (reference sequence). The V segment lost 4 bases and the J segment 4 bases; nucleotides outside the gene matches: 8. The CDR3 loop reads CASSKRFRGPDTQYF. The CDR3, as DNA: TGTGCCAGTAGTAAGCGGTTTAGGGGGCCAGATACGCAGTATTTT.

The chain joins TRBV6-5 to TRBJ2-1, with 8 bases fitting TRBD2. V dropped 8 bases and J dropped 6; count of bases not matched to a gene: 9. Germline assignment: CDR1 MNHEY and CDR2 SVGAGI. CDR3 length: 14 residues. DNA of the CDR3: TGTGCCAGCGCGGGGGGCGGATTTGGCAATGAGCAGTTCTTC. It specifies CASAGGGFGNEQFF.

The chain uses TRBV7-8 and TRBJ1-1; D is uncertain. Per germline, CDR1 SGHVS and CDR2 FQNEAQ. V was shortened by 1 base and J by 5 bases, with 8 bases between the two germline ends. The CDR3 runs 13 residues. The CDR3 protein is CASSLVVRTEAFF. CDR3 nucleotide sequence: TGTGCCAGCAGCTTAGTTGTGAGGACTGAAGCTTTCTTT.

Only a few counts were recorded for this clone. V is TRBV27 and J is TRBJ1-2; TRBD1 aligns across 7 bases. The CDR3 runs 16 residues. After removal of 5 bases from V and 3 bases from J, the junction contained 12 bases not matched to a gene. Germline CDR1 MNHEY, CDR2 SMNVEV (reference sequence). CDR3 protein: CASSPWTGPGDYGYTF. The CDR3 DNA follows: TGTGCCAGCAGTCCGTGGACAGGTCCCGGGGACTATGGCTACACCTTC.

The J gene is TRBJ1-1, the V gene TRBV7-9, with D possibly TRBD1 on 5 matching bases. The V end was cut by 5 bases, the J end by 1 base, with 11 bases between. The germline V gene encodes CDR1 SEHNR and CDR2 FQNEAQ (reference sequence). CDR3 length equals 14 residues. DNA of the CDR3: TGTGCCAGCAGCACAGGAACAGGGAACACTGAAGCTTTCTTT. It specifies CASSTGTGNTEAFF.

V is TRBV18 and J is TRBJ2-7; D not certain. Germline V CDR1 and CDR2: KGHSH, LQKENI. The ends were cut back, 0 bases at V and 7 bases at J, with 10 bases in the middle. The CDR3 spans 13 residues. The CDR3 DNA reads TGTGCCAGCTCACCACCCTACCTTACTGAGCAGTACTTC. Translated: CASSPPYLTEQYF.

The chain couples TRBV7-2 to TRBJ2-5, with a tentative D call TRBD2 (6 bases). V was cut by 0 bases and J by 3 bases, with 11 bases left in between. Germline V gene data show CDR1 as SGHTA and CDR2 as FQGNSA. CDR3 length: 15 residues. The CDR3 sequence is CASSLAAIAEETQYF. The DNA for the CDR3 is TGTGCCAGCAGCTTAGCGGCCATAGCGGAAGAGACCCAGTACTTC.

Turning to this clone: Other DNA sequences in this specimen translate into the identical CDR3. The chain employs TRBV5-1 and TRBJ1-1; D is ambiguous. This CDR3 contains 13 residues. Per germline, CDR1 SGHRS and CDR2 YFSETQ. V was cut by 0 bases and J by 1 base, with 4 bases left in between. The CDR3 loop is CASSLDTNTEAFF. DNA of the CDR3: TGCGCCAGCAGCTTGGACACGAACACTGAAGCTTTCTTT.

The rearrangement links TRBV4-1 to TRBJ2-2; 9 nucleotides match TRBD2. J gave up 5 bases and V 5 bases, and 6 bases lay outside the gene matches. The CDR3 length is 15 residues. Germline V gene sequence: CDR1 MGHRA, CDR2 YSYEKL. The CDR3 DNA sequence: TGCGCCAGCAGCTCCCTAGCGGGACCGACCGGGGAGCTGTTTTTT. Translating it yields CASSSLAGPTGELFF.